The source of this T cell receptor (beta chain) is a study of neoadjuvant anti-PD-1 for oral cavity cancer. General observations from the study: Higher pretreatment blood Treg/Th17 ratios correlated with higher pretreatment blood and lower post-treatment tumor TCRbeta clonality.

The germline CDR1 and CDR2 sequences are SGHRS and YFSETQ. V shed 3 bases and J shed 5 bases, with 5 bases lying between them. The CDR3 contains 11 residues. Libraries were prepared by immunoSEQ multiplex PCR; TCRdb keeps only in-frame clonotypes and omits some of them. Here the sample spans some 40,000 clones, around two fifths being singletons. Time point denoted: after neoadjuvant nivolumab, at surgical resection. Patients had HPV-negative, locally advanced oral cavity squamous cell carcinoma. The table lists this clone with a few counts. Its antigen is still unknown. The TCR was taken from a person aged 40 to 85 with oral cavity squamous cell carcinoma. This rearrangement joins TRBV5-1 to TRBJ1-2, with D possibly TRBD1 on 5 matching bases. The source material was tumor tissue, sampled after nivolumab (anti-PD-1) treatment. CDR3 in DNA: TGCGCCAGCAGCTGGGGGTATGGCTACACCTTC. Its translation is CASSWGYGYTF.